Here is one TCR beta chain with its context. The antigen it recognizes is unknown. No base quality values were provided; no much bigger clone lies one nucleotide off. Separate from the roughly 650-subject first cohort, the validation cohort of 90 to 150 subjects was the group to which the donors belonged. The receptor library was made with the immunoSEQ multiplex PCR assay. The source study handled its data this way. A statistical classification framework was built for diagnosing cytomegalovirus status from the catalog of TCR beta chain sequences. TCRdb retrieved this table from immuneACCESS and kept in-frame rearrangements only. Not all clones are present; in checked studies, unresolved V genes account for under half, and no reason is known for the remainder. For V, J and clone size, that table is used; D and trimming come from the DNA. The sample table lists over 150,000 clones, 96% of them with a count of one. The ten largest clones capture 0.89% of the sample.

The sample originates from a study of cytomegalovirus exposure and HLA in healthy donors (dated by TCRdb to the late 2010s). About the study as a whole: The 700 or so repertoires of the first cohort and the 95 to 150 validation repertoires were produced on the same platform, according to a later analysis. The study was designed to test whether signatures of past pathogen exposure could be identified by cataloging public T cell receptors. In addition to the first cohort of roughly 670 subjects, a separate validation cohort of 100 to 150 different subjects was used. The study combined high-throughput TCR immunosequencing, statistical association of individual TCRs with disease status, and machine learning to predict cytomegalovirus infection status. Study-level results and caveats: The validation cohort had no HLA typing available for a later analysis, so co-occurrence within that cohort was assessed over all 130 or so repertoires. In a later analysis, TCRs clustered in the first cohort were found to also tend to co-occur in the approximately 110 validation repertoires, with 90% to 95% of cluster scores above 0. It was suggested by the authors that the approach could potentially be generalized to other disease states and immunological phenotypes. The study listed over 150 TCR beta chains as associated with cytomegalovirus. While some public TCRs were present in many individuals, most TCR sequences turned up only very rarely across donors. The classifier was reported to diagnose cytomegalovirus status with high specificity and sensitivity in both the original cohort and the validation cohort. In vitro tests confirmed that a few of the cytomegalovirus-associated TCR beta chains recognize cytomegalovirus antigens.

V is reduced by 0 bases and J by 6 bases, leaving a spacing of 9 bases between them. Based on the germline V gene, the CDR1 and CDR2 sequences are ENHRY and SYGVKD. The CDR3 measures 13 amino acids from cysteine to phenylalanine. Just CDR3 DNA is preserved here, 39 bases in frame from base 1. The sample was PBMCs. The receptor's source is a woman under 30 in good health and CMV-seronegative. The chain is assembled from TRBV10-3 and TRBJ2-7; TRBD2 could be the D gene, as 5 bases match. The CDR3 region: CAISESPTSEQYF. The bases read TGTGCCATCAGTGAGTCGCCTACTAGCGAGCAGTACTTC.